This TCR beta chain was recovered during a study of blood T cells in healthy people across ages. About this clonotype: Its antigen is unknown.

Study-level results: Expanded clonotype shifts may have been confounded, as the donors had an unknown CMV status. It was the long-lived donors that had more naive CD4+ cells and higher diversity than aged donors.

Every sample yielded at least 6.5 million isolated PBMCs. The authors ran a second PCR of about 7 to 11 cycles using a sample-barcoded 5' primer and a J-beta primer mix. TCRdb analysed the 5' RACE reads with MiXCR anew, one entry per CDR3 protein. The sample records about 1.6 million distinct CDR3 sequences, 30% to 40% being singletons. CDR1 is MNHNY, CDR2 SVGAGI, per germline (reference sequence). CDR3 length: 14 amino acids. V was shortened by 7 bases and J by 5 bases, with 17 bases between the two germline ends. The clonotype comes from a woman aged 25-40 years in good health. The sample taken for sequencing was blood. This sequence joins TRBV6-6 and TRBJ1-2, with D uncertain. The CDR3 sequence is CASNNLGGWYGYTF. CDR3 in DNA: TGTGCCAGCAACAACTTGGGAGGGTGGTATGGCTACACCTTC.